One and the same sample provided the 21 T cell receptor beta chains below, sequenced in a study of T cell changes during pregnancy in multiple sclerosis. TCRdb's table, derived via immunoSEQ multiplex PCR, lists solely in-frame clones and lacks some. Of 89,000 or so clones listed, 91% were seen once; the top ten hold roughly 4%. The sequencing used PBMCs, collected in the first trimester of pregnancy. Every receptor here comes from a female donor in good health, serving as a control in a pregnancy study. Some clones in this sample may be carry-over from other donors' samples.

This sequence joins TRBV7-8 and TRBJ2-7, with D perhaps TRBD1 (5 bases). CDR1 SGHVS and CDR2 FQNEAQ come from the germline V gene. There are 15 residues in the CDR3. The germline V and J ends were trimmed by 2 bases and 3 bases, with 14 bases remaining between them. CDR3 amino acids: CASSLSRAPNYEQYF. CDR3 DNA sequence: TGTGCCAGCAGCTTAAGCAGGGCCCCGAACTACGAGCAGTACTTC.

This clone was seen a single time. V gene TRBV5-5 combines with J gene TRBJ2-3; 10 bases match TRBD2. This CDR3 has 16 residues. Per the germline V gene, CDR1 is SGHKS and CDR2 is YYEKEE (reference sequence). V lost 3 bases to trimming and J lost 4 bases; unmatched junction nucleotides: 8. As DNA, the CDR3 is TGTGCCAGCAGCTCCCTAGCGGGAGTTGTGGCAGATACGCAGTATTTT. Its protein product is CASSSLAGVVADTQYF. Full variable domain (rest looked up from reference TRBV5-5 and TRBJ2-3): DAGVTQSPTHLIKTRGQQVTLRCSPISGHKSVSWYQQVLGQGPQFIFQYYEKEERGRGNFPDRFSARQFPNYSSELNVNALLLGDSALYLCASSSLAGVVADTQYFGPGTRLTVL.

This clone was recorded only once. V gene TRBV27 combines with J gene TRBJ1-1; unclear D gene. The CDR3 runs 14 residues. Germline values: CDR1 MNHEY, CDR2 SMNVEV (reference sequence). V shed 2 bases and J shed 4 bases, with 11 bases lying between them. The CDR3 DNA is TGTGCCAGCAGTTTAGAAGTTCTAAGCACTGAAGCTTTCTTT. It codes for CASSLEVLSTEAFF.

This chain uses TRBV30 with TRBJ1-2, with D possibly TRBD1 on 5 matching bases. The CDR3 contains 12 residues. The V gene lost 4 bases and the J gene lost 6 bases, with 12 bases spanning the gap. Germline values: CDR1 GTSNPN, CDR2 SVGIG (reference sequence). CDR3 sequence: CAWNQGSDGYTF. For the CDR3, the DNA is TGTGCCTGGAACCAGGGATCCGATGGCTACACCTTC. Supplemented by reference TRBV30 and TRBJ1-2, the full variable domain reads SQTIHQWPATLVQPVGSPLSLECTVEGTSNPNLYWYRQAAGRGLQLLFYSVGIGQISSEVPQNLSASRPQDRQFILSSKKLLLSDSGFYLCAWNQGSDGYTFGSGTRLTVV.

The CDR3 here is CASSLDRGRKLFF. The CDR3 DNA reads as TGTGCCAGCAGCTTAGACAGGGGGCGGAAACTGTTTTTT. The chain uses TRBV7-2 and TRBJ1-4; the match to TRBD1 covers 9 bases. Per germline, CDR1 SGHTA and CDR2 FQGNSA. J gave up 11 bases and V 1 base, and 2 bases lay outside the gene matches. The length of the CDR3 is 13 residues. Supplemented by reference TRBV7-2 and TRBJ1-4, the full variable domain reads GAGVSQSPSNKVTEKGKDVELRCDPISGHTALYWYRQSLGQGLEFLIYFQGNSAPDKSGLPSDRFSAERTGGSVSTLTIQRTQQEDSAVYLCASSLDRGRKLFFGSGTQLSVL.

The CDR3 protein is CASVLWTAAGYGYTF. The DNA for the CDR3 is TGTGCCAGCGTACTATGGACCGCGGCGGGCTATGGCTACACCTTC. V is TRBV6-1 and J is TRBJ1-2; D is undetermined. Per germline, CDR1 MNHNS and CDR2 SASEGT. The CDR3 loop spans 15 amino acids. Trimming took 8 bases from V and 4 from J, leaving 20 bases between them.

The chain employs TRBV19 and TRBJ1-2, with a possible D match to TRBD1 (5 bases). This CDR3 has 13 amino acids. V was shortened by 7 bases and J by 1 base, with 10 bases between the two germline ends. CDR1 is LNHDA and CDR2 is SQIVND in the germline V gene (reference sequence). The CDR3 loop reads CASNGGVNYGYTF. The DNA for the CDR3 is TGTGCCAGTAACGGAGGGGTTAACTATGGCTACACCTTC.

The genes are TRBV10-3 and TRBJ1-1; D might be TRBD1 (5 bases). Trimming removed 0 bases from V and 5 bases from J, with 10 bases in between. The CDR3 extends over 14 amino acids. The germline V gene has CDR1 ENHRY and CDR2 SYGVKD. The CDR3 coding sequence is TGTGCCATCAGTGAGTCTCAGGGTGATACTGAAGCTTTCTTT. Amino acids: CAISESQGDTEAFF.

V gene TRBV7-2 combines with J gene TRBJ1-1; D is unclear. CDR1 and CDR2 from the germline V gene are SGHTA and FQGNSA. The CDR3 contains 14 residues. The V end lost 2 bases, the J end lost 0 bases, and 7 bases lay between the germline ends. For the CDR3, the DNA is TGTGCCAGCAGCTTACGGAGCCTGAACACTGAAGCTTTCTTT. Translating gives CASSLRSLNTEAFF. Drawing the rest from reference TRBV7-2 and TRBJ1-1, the complete variable domain is GAGVSQSPSNKVTEKGKDVELRCDPISGHTALYWYRQSLGQGLEFLIYFQGNSAPDKSGLPSDRFSAERTGGSVSTLTIQRTQQEDSAVYLCASSLRSLNTEAFFGQGTRLTVV.

The chain couples TRBV5-6 to TRBJ2-5; the D gene is possibly TRBD1 (5 bases). V lost 3 bases to trimming and J lost 2 bases, with 14 bases between them. Germline CDR1 SGHDT, CDR2 YYEEEE. The CDR3 length is 15 residues. CDR3 in amino acids: CASSWGFGGQETQYF. The CDR3 DNA follows: TGTGCCAGCAGCTGGGGCTTTGGCGGACAAGAGACCCAGTACTTC. Full variable domain (rest looked up from reference TRBV5-6 and TRBJ2-5): DAGVTQSPTHLIKTRGQQVTLRCSPKSGHDTVSWYQQALGQGPQFIFQYYEEEERQRGNFPDRFSGHQFPNYSSELNVNALLLGDSALYLCASSWGFGGQETQYFGPGTRLLVL.

The chain recombines TRBV7-2 with TRBJ1-1, with TRBD1 matching over 7 bases. The trim removed 5 bases at V and 5 bases at J, leaving 11 bases unmatched. Per the germline V gene, CDR1 is SGHTA and CDR2 is FQGNSA. The CDR3 sequence is 15 residues long. The chain's CDR3 is CASSRTGSLGTEAFF. CDR3 bases: TGTGCCAGCAGCCGGACAGGCTCGTTAGGGACTGAAGCTTTCTTT.

This rearrangement joins TRBV6-5 to TRBJ1-5, with D uncertain. The V end lost 6 bases, the J end lost 5 bases, and 17 bases lay between the germline ends. CDR3 length equals 15 residues. Germline V gene data show CDR1 as MNHEY and CDR2 as SVGAGI. The CDR3 DNA reads TGTGCCAGCAGCTCTCTCGGGAGCGGGGATCAGCCCCAGCATTTT. Encoded protein: CASSSLGSGDQPQHF.

V gene TRBV7-9 combines with J gene TRBJ2-3; 10 positions match TRBD2. Looked up from germline, CDR1 is SEHNR and CDR2 is FQNEAQ (reference sequence). This CDR3 comprises 16 residues. With 4 bases clipped from V and 2 bases from J, the junction kept 6 bases outside the gene matches. CDR3 coding DNA: TGTGCCAGCAGCTCCGGGACTAGCGCGTTCACAGATACGCAGTATTTT. Translating gives CASSSGTSAFTDTQYF.

This clone was seen only a few times. The V and J genes are TRBV7-8 and TRBJ1-6; 9 bases fit TRBD1. The CDR3 contains 15 residues. Germline V gives CDR1 SGHVS, CDR2 FQNEAQ. Losses at the gene ends were 5 bases for V and 8 bases for J; bases not matched to a gene: 7. This CDR3 reads CASSPTGGAYSPLHF. In DNA, the CDR3 is TGTGCCAGCAGCCCAACAGGGGGCGCGTATTCACCCCTCCACTTT.

The chain uses TRBV11-1 and TRBJ2-7; TRBD2 matches at 11 bases. Losses at the gene ends were 0 bases for V and 4 bases for J; bases not matched to a gene: 2. This CDR3 is 15 amino acids long. The germline V gene has CDR1 SGHAT and CDR2 FQDESV (reference sequence). CDR3 bases: TGTGCCAGCAGCTTAGCATCTAGCGGGGGGTACGAGCAGTACTTC. It specifies CASSLASSGGYEQYF.

This sequence joins TRBV14 and TRBJ2-7, with D tentatively TRBD1 (5 bases). CDR3 length equals 14 residues. Germline CDR1 reads SGHDN; CDR2 reads FVKESK. The V end was cut by 5 bases, the J end by 1 base, with 12 bases between. The CDR3 spells CASSRTGYSYEQYF. CDR3 in DNA: TGTGCCAGCAGCAGAACAGGTTATTCCTACGAGCAGTACTTC. Filled out from reference TRBV14 and TRBJ2-7, the complete variable domain reads EAGVTQFPSHSVIEKGQTVTLRCDPISGHDNLYWYRRVMGKEIKFLLHFVKESKQDESGMPNNRFLAERTGGTYSTLKVQPAELEDSGVYFCASSRTGYSYEQYFGPGTRLTVT.

This clone was picked up a small number of times. The chain links TRBV25-1 to TRBJ1-5, with TRBD1 matching over 7 bases. CDR3 length: 14 amino acids. The trim removed 3 bases at V and 4 bases at J, leaving 3 bases unmatched. Germline CDR1 MGHDK, CDR2 SYGVNS. CDR3 DNA: TGTGCCAGCAGTGAGACAGGGATAAATCAGCCCCAGCATTTT. Translated: CASSETGINQPQHF.

The chain carries TRBV28 and TRBJ1-1, with D tentatively TRBD1 (6 bases). Germline CDR1 is MDHEN and CDR2 is SYDVKM. V was cut by 4 bases and J by 3 bases, with 18 bases left in between. The CDR3 runs 16 residues. The CDR3 loop reads CASSSTGWGPDTEAFF. DNA for the CDR3: TGTGCCAGCAGTTCTACAGGGTGGGGGCCCGACACTGAAGCTTTCTTT.

The genes are TRBV7-2 and TRBJ2-5, with 9 bases aligning to TRBD2. Germline-derived CDR1 and CDR2 are SGHTA and FQGNSA. CDR3 length: 15 residues. J was trimmed by 5 bases and V by 5 bases; bases with no gene match: 9. DNA of the CDR3: TGTGCCAGCAGCCTCGGCGGGACTAGCACGGAGACCCAGTACTTC. It codes for CASSLGGTSTETQYF.

This chain links TRBV10-3 with TRBJ2-3; D gene uncertain. CDR1 is ENHRY, CDR2 SYGVKD, per germline. The CDR3 covers 14 residues. V was cut by 3 bases and J by 2 bases, with 9 bases left in between. The chain's CDR3 is CAISERVVTDTQYF. The CDR3 DNA follows: TGTGCCATCAGTGAACGGGTGGTCACAGATACGCAGTATTTT.

V usage is TRBV19 and J usage is TRBJ1-3; D might be TRBD1 (6 bases). The CDR3 extends over 14 amino acids. V lost 7 bases, J lost 2 bases, and 12 bases lay in between. The germline CDR1 and CDR2 sequences are LNHDA and SQIVND (reference sequence). CDR3 region: CASNPDSAGNTIYF. Here the CDR3 DNA reads TGTGCCAGTAATCCGGACAGCGCTGGAAACACCATATATTTT.